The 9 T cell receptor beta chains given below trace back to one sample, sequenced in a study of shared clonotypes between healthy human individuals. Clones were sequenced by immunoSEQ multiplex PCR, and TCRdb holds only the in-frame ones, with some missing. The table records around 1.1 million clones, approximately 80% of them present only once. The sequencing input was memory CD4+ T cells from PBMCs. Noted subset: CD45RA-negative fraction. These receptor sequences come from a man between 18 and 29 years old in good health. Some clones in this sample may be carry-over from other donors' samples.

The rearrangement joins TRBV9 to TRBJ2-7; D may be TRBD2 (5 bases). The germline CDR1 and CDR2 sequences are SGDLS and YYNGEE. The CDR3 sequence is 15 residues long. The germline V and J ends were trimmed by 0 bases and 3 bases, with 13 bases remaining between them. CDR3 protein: CASSVGGGWGYEQYF. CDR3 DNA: TGTGCCAGCAGCGTAGGTGGAGGCTGGGGCTACGAGCAGTACTTC.

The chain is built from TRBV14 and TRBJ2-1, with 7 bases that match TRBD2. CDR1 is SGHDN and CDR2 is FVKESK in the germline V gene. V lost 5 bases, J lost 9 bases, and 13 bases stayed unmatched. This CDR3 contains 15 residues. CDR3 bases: TGTGCCAGCAGCTCCGGGACTACTCCTTGGGGTGAGCAGTTCTTC. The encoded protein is CASSSGTTPWGEQFF.

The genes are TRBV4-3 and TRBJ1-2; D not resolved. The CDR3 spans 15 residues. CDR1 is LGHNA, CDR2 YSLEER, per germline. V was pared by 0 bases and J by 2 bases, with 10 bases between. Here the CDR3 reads CASSQDDSRNYGYTF. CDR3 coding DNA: TGCGCCAGCAGCCAAGATGACTCGCGGAACTATGGCTACACCTTC.

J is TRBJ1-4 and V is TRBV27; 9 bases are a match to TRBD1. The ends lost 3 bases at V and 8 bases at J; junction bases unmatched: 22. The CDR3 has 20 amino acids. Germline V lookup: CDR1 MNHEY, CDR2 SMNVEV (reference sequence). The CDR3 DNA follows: TGTGCCAGCAGTTTTTTCCCCGTTGCCGGACAGGGGAGAGAAGGGGAAAAACTGTTTTTT. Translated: CASSFFPVAGQGREGEKLFF.

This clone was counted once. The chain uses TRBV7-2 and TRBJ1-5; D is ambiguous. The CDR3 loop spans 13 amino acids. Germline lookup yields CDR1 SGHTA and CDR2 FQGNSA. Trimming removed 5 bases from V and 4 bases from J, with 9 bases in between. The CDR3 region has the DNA TGTGCCAGCAGCCCAGATGGGAATCAGCCCCAGCATTTT. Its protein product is CASSPDGNQPQHF. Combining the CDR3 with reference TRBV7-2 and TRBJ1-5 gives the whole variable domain GAGVSQSPSNKVTEKGKDVELRCDPISGHTALYWYRQSLGQGLEFLIYFQGNSAPDKSGLPSDRFSAERTGGSVSTLTIQRTQQEDSAVYLCASSPDGNQPQHFGDGTRLSIL.

DNA for the CDR3: TGTGCCAGCAGTGAATTAAGGAGCCGGCAGCCCCAGCATTTT. Its protein product is CASSELRSRQPQHF. The chain uses TRBV6-1 and TRBJ1-5; no clear D. CDR3 length: 14 residues. Trimming shortened V by 2 bases and J by 7 bases, and 12 bases separated the two germline ends. Looked up from germline, CDR1 is MNHNS and CDR2 is SASEGT.

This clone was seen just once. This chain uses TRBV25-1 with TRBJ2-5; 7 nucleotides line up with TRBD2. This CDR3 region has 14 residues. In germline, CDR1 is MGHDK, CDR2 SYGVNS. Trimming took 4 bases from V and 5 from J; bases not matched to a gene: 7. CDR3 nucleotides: TGTGCCAGCAGTGTCCGGGGGGTTCGGGAGACCCAGTACTTC. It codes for CASSVRGVRETQYF.

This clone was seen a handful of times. The CDR3 sequence: CASSLGQGNTEAFF. The CDR3 nucleotides read TGTGCCAGCAGCCTGGGACAGGGTAACACTGAAGCTTTCTTT. The chain joins TRBV2 to TRBJ1-1; TRBD1 matches 9 bases. With V trimmed by 6 bases and J by 2 bases, 4 bases remained unmatched. The CDR3 has 14 residues. Germline V lookup: CDR1 SNHLY, CDR2 FYNNEI.

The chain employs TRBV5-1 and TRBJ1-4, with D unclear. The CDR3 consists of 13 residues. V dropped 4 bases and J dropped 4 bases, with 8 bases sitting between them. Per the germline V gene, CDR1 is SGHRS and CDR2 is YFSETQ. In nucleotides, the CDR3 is TGCGCCAGCAGCCGGGCCGATAATGAAAAACTGTTTTTT. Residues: CASSRADNEKLFF.